This record concerns one T cell receptor beta chain sequence. The specificity of this receptor is unknown. It has no much larger one-base neighbor in the sample; base qualities were not kept. The germline V gene encodes CDR1 GTSNPN and CDR2 SVGIG (reference sequence). Taken from cysteine to phenylalanine, the CDR3 has 13 residues. Just CDR3 DNA is preserved here, 39 bases in frame from base 1. The trim is 2 bases for V and 1 base for J, with a gap of 8 bases between the germline ends. The sample's time point label is to be understood as: baseline before first vaccination. The vaccinee samples were drawn from two UK trials, COV001 and COV002, one of which was a single-blind randomized controlled phase 2/3 trial testing AZD1222 (ChAdOx1 nCoV-19) in healthy adults. For TCRbeta chain sequencing, PBMC samples were collected from trial participants at day 0 and at day 28 after the second dose. The data were obtained in a study of T cell responses to AZD1222 COVID-19 vaccine (dated by TCRdb to the early 2020s). At the level of the whole study: AZD1222 recipients whose second dose came at about 4 weeks and those whose second dose came at about 12 weeks were combined into one group, since spike-specific TCR depth and breadth did not differ between the two schedules. A total of 230 to 250 trial participants underwent TCR sequencing, of whom some 210 received two doses of AZD1222 and about 25 received two doses of the MenACWY control vaccine. Enrollment into the trials was organized by age into subgroups of 18-55, 56-69 and 70-plus years, and those subgroups contained roughly 150, 30 and 60 TCR-sequenced participants, respectively. The paper as a whole reports these results and caveats: The vaccine-associated CD4 TCRs covered the entire spike protein, and the dominant responses fell in regions 160-218 and 743-854. Conclusions about previously exposed vaccinees were limited because only 6 or 7 AZD1222 recipients were SARS-CoV-2 seropositive at baseline. Participants were mostly white British and included more females than males, and it was suggested by the authors that clonal diversity may have been underestimated. After two AZD1222 doses, spike-specific TCR breadth and depth were significantly higher than at day 0 and than in MenACWY recipients. In the small 56-69-year group, the increase in depth fell short of significance, most likely because of low power. Because no day 14 peak-response samples were available, repertoires were characterized only after the peak T cell response. Epitopes outside the regions mutated in the B.1.351 and B.1.1.7 variants were reportedly recognized by nearly half of the unique spike-specific TCRs.

The CDR3 regions of human TCRbeta chains were analyzed by immunosequencing. The source study handled its data this way. Repertoire TCRs were checked for matches against a reference library of SARS-CoV-2-specific TCRs that had been generated using the MIRA antigen-specificity platform. Breadth was defined as the fraction of unique TCRs that were SARS-CoV-2-associated. Depth was defined as the fraction of total T cells that were SARS-CoV-2-associated. Using the MIRA data, every spike-specific TCR was mapped to the spike region that the TCR reacted to and assigned to either a CD4 or a CD8 class. Log10-transformed breadth and depth values were compared by one-way ANOVA with Sidak's multiple comparisons tests. TCRdb obtained this table from immuneACCESS and retained in-frame rearrangements with V and J assigned. These tables miss some clones; where compared with another copy, unresolved V genes account for less than half of the shortfall, and the remainder is unexplained. The DNA gave D and trimming, while V, J and clone size come from that table. This sample comprises more than 95,000 clones, roughly 87% of them detected only once. 6% to 8% of the sample is taken by the ten largest.

The sample in question was peripheral blood, obtained on day 0 of AZD1222 vaccination. The rearrangement combines TRBV30 with TRBJ1-1, with TRBD1 perhaps the D gene, on 5 matching bases. The clonotype was recovered from an adult in good health. The DNA sequence follows: TGTGCCTGGAGTTGGGGCTCGAACACTGAAGCTTTCTTT. Translated, it gives CAWSWGSNTEAFF. The variable domain in full, with residues beyond the CDR3 obtained from the reference TRBV30 and TRBJ1-1 genes, is SQTIHQWPATLVQPVGSPLSLECTVEGTSNPNLYWYRQAAGRGLQLLFYSVGIGQISSEVPQNLSASRPQDRQFILSSKKLLLSDSGFYLCAWSWGSNTEAFFGQGTRLTVV.